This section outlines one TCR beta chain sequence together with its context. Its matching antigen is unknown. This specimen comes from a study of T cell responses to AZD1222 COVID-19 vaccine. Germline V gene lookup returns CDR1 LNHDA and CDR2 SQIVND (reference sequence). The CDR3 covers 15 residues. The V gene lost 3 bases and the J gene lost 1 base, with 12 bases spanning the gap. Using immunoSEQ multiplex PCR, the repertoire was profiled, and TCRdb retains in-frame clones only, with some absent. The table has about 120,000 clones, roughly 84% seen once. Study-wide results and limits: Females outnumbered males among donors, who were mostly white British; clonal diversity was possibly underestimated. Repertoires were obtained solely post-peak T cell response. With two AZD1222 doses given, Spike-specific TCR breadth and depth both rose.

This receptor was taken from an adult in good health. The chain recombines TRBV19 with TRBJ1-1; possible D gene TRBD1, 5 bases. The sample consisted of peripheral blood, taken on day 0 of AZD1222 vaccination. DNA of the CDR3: TGTGCCAGTAGTATTTTGCTAAGGGGGAACACTGAAGCTTTCTTT. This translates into CASSILLRGNTEAFF.